Below are 12 T cell receptor beta chains sequenced from a single sample in a study of T cells after posttransplantation cyclophosphamide. Sequencing used immunoSEQ multiplex PCR; TCRdb keeps in-frame clones, though not all of them. This sample carries tens of thousands of clones, none of them present only once. The sample was PBMCs. The source of these receptors is a woman aged 45-65 years in good health and a related stem cell transplant donor.

In this sample, this clone turned up many times. The J gene is TRBJ2-1, the V gene TRBV4-1; 11 bases agree with TRBD1. CDR3 length: 18 amino acids. V trimming: 1 base; J trimming: 5 bases; junction bases outside the gene matches: 10. Germline V lookup: CDR1 MGHRA, CDR2 YSYEKL. CDR3 in DNA: TGCGCCAGCAGCCAAGGCCCGTCCGGGACAGGGGGGAACAATGAGCAGTTCTTC. Protein sequence: CASSQGPSGTGGNNEQFF.

This clone was recorded many times. This chain uses TRBV25-1 with TRBJ2-1; no clear D. V shed 6 bases and J shed 1 base, with 13 bases lying between them. Germline values: CDR1 MGHDK, CDR2 SYGVNS. The CDR3 runs 15 residues. The CDR3: CASRVSGGSYNEQFF. The CDR3 DNA reads TGTGCCAGCAGGGTTTCCGGCGGTTCCTACAATGAGCAGTTCTTC.

This clone occurred many times. V and J are TRBV5-4 and TRBJ2-2, with 13 positions matching TRBD2. Germline CDR1 is SGHNT and CDR2 is YYREEE (reference sequence). The CDR3 has 16 amino acids. V was pared by 4 bases and J by 3 bases, with 3 bases of the junction left unmatched. CDR3 bases: TGTGCCAGCAGCCTGGGGACTAGCGGGGACACCGGGGAGCTGTTTTTT. It is translated as CASSLGTSGDTGELFF.

This clone was seen repeatedly, ten times or more. The CDR3 DNA reads as TGTGCCAGCAGCTTACATCCGGGACAGGCAAACTATGGCTACACCTTC. It yields the protein CASSLHPGQANYGYTF. The chain combines TRBV7-2 with TRBJ1-2, with 8 bases that match TRBD1. V gave up 2 bases and J gave up 2 bases; unmatched junction bases: 7. The CDR3 covers 16 residues. CDR1 and CDR2 from the germline V gene are SGHTA and FQGNSA.

This clone was seen at least ten times. This chain links TRBV4-1 with TRBJ1-5, with TRBD1 matching over 8 bases. The germline gives CDR1 MGHRA, CDR2 YSYEKL. The CDR3 covers 16 residues. V lost 2 bases, J lost 3 bases, and 6 bases stayed unmatched. CDR3 in amino acids: CASSQQTGAANQPQHF. CDR3 DNA: TGCGCCAGCAGCCAACAGACAGGGGCTGCCAATCAGCCCCAGCATTTT.

This clone was counted at least ten times. The chain has TRBV5-1 and TRBJ1-2; D ambiguous. The CDR3 is 13 amino acids. V lost 0 bases to trimming and J lost 8 bases, with 11 bases between them. Germline V CDR1 and CDR2: SGHRS, YFSETQ. CDR3 DNA: TGCGCCAGCAGCTTGGAGCGGCCGGAGGGCTACACCTTC. Protein: CASSLERPEGYTF. Drawing the rest from reference TRBV5-1 and TRBJ1-2, the complete variable domain is KAGVTQTPRYLIKTRGQQVTLSCSPISGHRSVSWYQQTPGQGLQFLFEYFSETQRNKGNFPGRFSGRQFSNSRSEMNVSTLELGDSALYLCASSLERPEGYTFGSGTRLTVV.

This clone was counted many times. The chain couples TRBV27 to TRBJ1-2; D perhaps matches TRBD1 (6 bases). There are 14 residues in the CDR3. Trimming shortened V by 2 bases and J by 8 bases, and 15 bases separated the two germline ends. CDR1 and CDR2 from the germline V gene are MNHEY and SMNVEV (reference sequence). CDR3 in DNA: TGTGCCAGCAGTTTAAAGGGGGTGTTCGGCGGCTACACCTTC. It is translated as CASSLKGVFGGYTF.

There are many counts of this clone. The genes are TRBV2 and TRBJ2-1, with D possibly matching TRBD2 (6 bases). Trimming shortened V by 1 base and J by 14 bases, and 21 bases separated the two germline ends. Germline V gene lookup returns CDR1 SNHLY and CDR2 FYNNEI. The CDR3 is 15 amino acids. CDR3 coding DNA: TGTGCCAGCAGTGAAGAATCGCGGGGCAGGGCCGGGGAGTTCTTC. Translation gives CASSEESRGRAGEFF.

This clone was picked up many times. This rearrangement joins TRBV6-6 to TRBJ1-3; maybe TRBD1 (6 bases). The V end was cut by 5 bases, the J end by 0 bases, with 14 bases between. Looked up from germline, CDR1 is MNHNY and CDR2 is SVGAGI (reference sequence). There are 16 residues in the CDR3. The DNA for the CDR3 is TGTGCCAGCAGTCCCGGACAGATCCTCTCTGGAAACACCATATATTTT. Translated: CASSPGQILSGNTIYF.

The table lists this clone with many counts. This rearrangement joins TRBV6-5 to TRBJ1-6; D might be TRBD1 (6 bases). V lost 6 bases to trimming and J lost 7 bases, with 13 bases between them. CDR3 length: 14 residues. Germline V gene sequence: CDR1 MNHEY, CDR2 SVGAGI. CDR3 DNA: TGTGCCAGCAGCGCGGGGGCGCGGAATTCACCCCTCCACTTT. It codes for CASSAGARNSPLHF.

This clone appeared many times. The CDR3 nucleotides are TGTGCCAGCAGCTTAGGGAGGGGACAGGAACAAGAGACCCAGTACTTC. Translated, it gives CASSLGRGQEQETQYF. The chain combines TRBV7-9 with TRBJ2-5, with TRBD1 identical over 8 bases. Germline V gene data show CDR1 as SEHNR and CDR2 as FQNEAQ (reference sequence). V gave up 1 base and J gave up 2 bases; unmatched junction bases: 6. The CDR3 extends over 16 amino acids.

This clone was picked up many times. This CDR3 reads CASSQGQLSGNTIYF. The CDR3 DNA sequence: TGTGCCAGCTCACAGGGACAACTCTCTGGAAACACCATATATTTT. The chain combines TRBV18 with TRBJ1-3, with TRBD1 as a possible D gene (6 bases). This CDR3 region has 15 residues. From germline, CDR1 is KGHSH and CDR2 LQKENI. Trimming shortened V by 4 bases and J by 0 bases, and 10 bases separated the two germline ends.